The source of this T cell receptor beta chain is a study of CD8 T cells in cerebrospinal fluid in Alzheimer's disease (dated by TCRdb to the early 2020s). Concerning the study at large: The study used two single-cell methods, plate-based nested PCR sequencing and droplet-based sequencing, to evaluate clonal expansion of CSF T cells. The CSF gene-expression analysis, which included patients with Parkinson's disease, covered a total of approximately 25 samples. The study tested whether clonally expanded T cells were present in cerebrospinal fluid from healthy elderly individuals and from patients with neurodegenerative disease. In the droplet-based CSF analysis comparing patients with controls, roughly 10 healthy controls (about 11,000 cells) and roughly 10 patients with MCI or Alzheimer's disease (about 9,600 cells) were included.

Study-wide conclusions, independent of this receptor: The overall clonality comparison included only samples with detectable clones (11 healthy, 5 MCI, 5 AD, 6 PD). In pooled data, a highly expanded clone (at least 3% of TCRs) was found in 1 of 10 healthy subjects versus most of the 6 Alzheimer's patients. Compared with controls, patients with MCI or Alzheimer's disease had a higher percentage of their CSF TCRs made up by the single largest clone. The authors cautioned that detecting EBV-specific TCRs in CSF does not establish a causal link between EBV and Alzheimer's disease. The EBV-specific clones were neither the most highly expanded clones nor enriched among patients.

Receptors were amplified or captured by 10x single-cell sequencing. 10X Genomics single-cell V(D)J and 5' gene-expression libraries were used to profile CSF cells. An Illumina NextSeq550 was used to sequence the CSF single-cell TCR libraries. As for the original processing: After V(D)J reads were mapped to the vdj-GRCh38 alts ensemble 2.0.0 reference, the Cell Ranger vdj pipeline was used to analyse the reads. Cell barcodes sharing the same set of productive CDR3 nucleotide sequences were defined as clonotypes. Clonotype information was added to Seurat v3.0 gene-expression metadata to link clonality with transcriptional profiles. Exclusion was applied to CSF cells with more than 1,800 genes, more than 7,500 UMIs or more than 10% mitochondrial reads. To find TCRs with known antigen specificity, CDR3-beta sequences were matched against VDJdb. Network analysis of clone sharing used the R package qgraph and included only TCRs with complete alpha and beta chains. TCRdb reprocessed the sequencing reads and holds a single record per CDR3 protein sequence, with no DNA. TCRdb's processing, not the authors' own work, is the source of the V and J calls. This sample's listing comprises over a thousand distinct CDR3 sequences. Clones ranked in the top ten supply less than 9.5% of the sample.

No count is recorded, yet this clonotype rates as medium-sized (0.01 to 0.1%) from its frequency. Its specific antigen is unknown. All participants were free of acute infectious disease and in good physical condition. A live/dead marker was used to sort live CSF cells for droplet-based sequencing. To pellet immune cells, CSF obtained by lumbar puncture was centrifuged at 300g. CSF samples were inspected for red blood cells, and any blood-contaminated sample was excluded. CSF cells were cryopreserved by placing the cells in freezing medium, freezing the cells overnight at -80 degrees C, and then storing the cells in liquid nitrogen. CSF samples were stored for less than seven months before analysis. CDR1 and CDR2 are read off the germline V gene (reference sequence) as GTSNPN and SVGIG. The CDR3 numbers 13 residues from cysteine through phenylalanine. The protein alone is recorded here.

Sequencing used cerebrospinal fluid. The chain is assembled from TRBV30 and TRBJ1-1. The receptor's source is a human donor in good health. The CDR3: CAWSVEANTEAFF. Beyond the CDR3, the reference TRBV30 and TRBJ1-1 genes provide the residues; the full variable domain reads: SQTIHQWPATLVQPVGSPLSLECTVEGTSNPNLYWYRQAAGRGLQLLFYSVGIGQISSEVPQNLSASRPQDRQFILSSKKLLLSDSGFYLCAWSVEANTEAFFGQGTRLTVV.